The T cell receptor (beta chain) under discussion was sequenced for a study of cytomegalovirus exposure and HLA in healthy donors. In the study overall: Earlier, 100 million to 130 million unique TCR beta sequences were recovered from roughly 170 million T cells by an analysis. Genotyping of more than 300 donors showed that 80% to 85% belonged to the Caucasian-associated ancestry cluster.

The J segment lost 4 bases and the V segment lost 9 bases, leaving 8 bases of the junction unmatched. The CDR3 runs to 14 residues. In germline, CDR1 is LNHNV, CDR2 YYDKDF (reference sequence). The study, taken as a whole, reports: Later, an analysis showed that TCR beta chains associated with HLA were more clonally expanded than others that were equally common.

The table lists this clone with a few counts. The antigen is undetermined. The PCR was carried out with 60 Vbeta primers and 13 Jbeta primers. In the original workflow: Later work found approximately 80 million unique TCR beta chains, with approximately 12 million shared. Sequencing was performed with immunoSEQ multiplex PCR; in TCRdb, only in-frame clones are kept and a portion is missing. The V and J calls and the clone size are those of that table, but D and trimming were determined from the DNA. The sample has 95,000 to 100,000 clones; 65% to 80% are singletons. The chain is built from TRBV15 and TRBJ2-7, with 11 nucleotides matching TRBD2. The clonotype comes from a woman between 35 and 50 years old in good health and CMV-seronegative. What was sequenced was PBMCs. This chain's CDR3 is CATSTSGGGYEQYF. The CDR3 bases are TGTGCCACAAGTACTAGCGGGGGAGGTTACGAGCAGTACTTC.